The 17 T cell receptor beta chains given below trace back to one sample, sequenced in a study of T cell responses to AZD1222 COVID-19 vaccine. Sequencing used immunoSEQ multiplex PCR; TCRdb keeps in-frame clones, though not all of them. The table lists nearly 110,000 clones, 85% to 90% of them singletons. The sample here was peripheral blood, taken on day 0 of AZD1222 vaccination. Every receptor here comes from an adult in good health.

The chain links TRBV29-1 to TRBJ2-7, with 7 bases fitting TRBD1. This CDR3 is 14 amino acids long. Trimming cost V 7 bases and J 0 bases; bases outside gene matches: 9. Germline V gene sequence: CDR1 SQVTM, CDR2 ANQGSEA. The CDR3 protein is CSALQQGSSYEQYF. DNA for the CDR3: TGCAGCGCACTCCAACAGGGGAGCTCCTACGAGCAGTACTTC.

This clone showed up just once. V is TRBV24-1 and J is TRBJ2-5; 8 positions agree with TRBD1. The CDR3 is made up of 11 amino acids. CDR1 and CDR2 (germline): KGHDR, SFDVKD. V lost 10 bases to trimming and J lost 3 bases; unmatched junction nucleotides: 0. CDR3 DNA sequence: TGTGCCACGGGACAGGAAGAGACCCAGTACTTC. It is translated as CATGQEETQYF.

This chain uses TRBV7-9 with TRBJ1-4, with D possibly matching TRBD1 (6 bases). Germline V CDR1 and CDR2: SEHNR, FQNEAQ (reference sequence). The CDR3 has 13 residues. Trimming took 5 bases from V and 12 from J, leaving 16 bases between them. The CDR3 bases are TGTGCCAGCAGCACCCGGGACACTGGAGAACTGTTTTTT. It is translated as CASSTRDTGELFF.

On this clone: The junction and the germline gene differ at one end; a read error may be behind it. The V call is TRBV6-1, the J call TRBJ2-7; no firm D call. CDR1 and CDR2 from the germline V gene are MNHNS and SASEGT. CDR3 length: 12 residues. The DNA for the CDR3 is TGTGCCAGCAGTGAACACTCCGACGAGCAGTACTTC. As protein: CASSEHSDEQYF.

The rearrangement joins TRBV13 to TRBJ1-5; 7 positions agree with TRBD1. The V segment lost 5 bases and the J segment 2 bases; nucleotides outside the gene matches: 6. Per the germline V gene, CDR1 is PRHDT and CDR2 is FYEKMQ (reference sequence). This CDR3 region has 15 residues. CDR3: CASSRRTGGNQPQHF. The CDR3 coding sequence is TGTGCCAGCAGCCGTCGGACAGGCGGCAATCAGCCCCAGCATTTT.

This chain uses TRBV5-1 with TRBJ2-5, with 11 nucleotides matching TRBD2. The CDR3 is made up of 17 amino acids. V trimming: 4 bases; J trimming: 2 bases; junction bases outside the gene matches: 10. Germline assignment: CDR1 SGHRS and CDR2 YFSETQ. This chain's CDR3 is CASSTGLAEYTQETQYF. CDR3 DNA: TGCGCCAGCAGCACGGGACTAGCGGAGTACACTCAAGAGACCCAGTACTTC.

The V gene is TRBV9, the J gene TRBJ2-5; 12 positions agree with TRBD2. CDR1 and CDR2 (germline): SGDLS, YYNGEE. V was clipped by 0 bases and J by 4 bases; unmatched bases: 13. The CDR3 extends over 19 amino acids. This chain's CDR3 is CASSVGDGLAGGPVETQYF. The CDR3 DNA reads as TGTGCCAGCAGCGTAGGAGATGGGCTAGCGGGAGGGCCTGTAGAGACCCAGTACTTC.

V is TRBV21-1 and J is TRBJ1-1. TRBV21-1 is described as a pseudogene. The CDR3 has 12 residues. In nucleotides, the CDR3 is TGTGCCAGCAGCTACCCGCCGACTGAAGCTTTCTTT. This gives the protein CASSYPPTEAFF.

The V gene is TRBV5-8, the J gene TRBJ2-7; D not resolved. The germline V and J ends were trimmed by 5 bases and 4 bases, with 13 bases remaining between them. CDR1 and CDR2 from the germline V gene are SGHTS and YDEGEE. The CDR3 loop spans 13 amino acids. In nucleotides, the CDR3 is TGTGCCAGCAGGAATGGGCCCACTTACGAGCAGTACTTC. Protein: CASRNGPTYEQYF.

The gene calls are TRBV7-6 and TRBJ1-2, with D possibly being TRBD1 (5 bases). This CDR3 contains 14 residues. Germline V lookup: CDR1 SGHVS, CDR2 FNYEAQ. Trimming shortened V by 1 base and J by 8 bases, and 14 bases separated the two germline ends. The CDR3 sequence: CASSLDRSPVGYTF. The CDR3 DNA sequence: TGTGCCAGCAGCTTAGACAGGAGTCCCGTGGGCTACACCTTC.

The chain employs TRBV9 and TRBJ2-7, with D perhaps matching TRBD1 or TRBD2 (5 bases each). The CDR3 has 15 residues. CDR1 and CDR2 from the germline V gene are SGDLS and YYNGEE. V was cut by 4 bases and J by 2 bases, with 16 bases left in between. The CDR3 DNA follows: TGTGCCAGCAGCCCGGGACCACTCCCTCCCTACGAGCAGTACTTC. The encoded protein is CASSPGPLPPYEQYF.

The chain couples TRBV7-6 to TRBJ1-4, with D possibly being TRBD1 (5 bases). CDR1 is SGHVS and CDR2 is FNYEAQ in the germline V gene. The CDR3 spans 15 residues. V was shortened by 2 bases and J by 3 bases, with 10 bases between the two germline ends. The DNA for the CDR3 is TGTGCCAGCAGCTTAAGATCGGGGGCTAATGAAAAACTGTTTTTT. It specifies CASSLRSGANEKLFF. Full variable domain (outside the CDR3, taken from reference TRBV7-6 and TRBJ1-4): GAGVSQSPRYKVTKRGQDVALRCDPISGHVSLYWYRQALGQGPEFLTYFNYEAQQDKSGLPNDRFSAERPEGSISTLTIQRTEQRDSAMYRCASSLRSGANEKLFFGSGTQLSVL.

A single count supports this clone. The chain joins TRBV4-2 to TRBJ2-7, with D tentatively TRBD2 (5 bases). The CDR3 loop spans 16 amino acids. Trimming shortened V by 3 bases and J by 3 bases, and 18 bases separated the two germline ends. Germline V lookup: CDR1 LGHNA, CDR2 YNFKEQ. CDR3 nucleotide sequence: TGTGCCAGCAGCCAGGAAATAGCGAGAAATCACTACGAGCAGTACTTC. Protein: CASSQEIARNHYEQYF.

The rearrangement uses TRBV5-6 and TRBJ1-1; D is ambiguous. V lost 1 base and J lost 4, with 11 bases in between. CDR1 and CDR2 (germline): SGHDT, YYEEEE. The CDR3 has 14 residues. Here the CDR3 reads CASSLFQFSTEAFF. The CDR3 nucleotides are TGTGCCAGCAGCTTGTTCCAGTTTAGCACTGAAGCTTTCTTT.

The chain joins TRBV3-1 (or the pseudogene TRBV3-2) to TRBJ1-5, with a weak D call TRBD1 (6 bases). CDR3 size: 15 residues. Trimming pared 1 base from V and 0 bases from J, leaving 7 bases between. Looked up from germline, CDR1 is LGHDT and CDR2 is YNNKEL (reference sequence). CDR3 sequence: CASSQGTDSNQPQHF. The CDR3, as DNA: TGTGCCAGCAGCCAAGGGACAGATAGCAATCAGCCCCAGCATTTT.

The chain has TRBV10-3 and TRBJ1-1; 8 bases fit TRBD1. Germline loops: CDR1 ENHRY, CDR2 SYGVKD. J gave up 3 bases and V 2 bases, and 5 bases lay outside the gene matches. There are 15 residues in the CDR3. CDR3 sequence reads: CAISELRGLYTEAFF. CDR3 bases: TGTGCCATCAGTGAGCTCAGGGGGCTATACACTGAAGCTTTCTTT.

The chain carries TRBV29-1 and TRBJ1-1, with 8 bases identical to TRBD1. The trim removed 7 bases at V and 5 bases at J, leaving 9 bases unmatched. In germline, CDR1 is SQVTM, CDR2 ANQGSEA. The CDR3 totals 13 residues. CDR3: CSALGQGGTEAFF. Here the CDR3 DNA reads TGCAGCGCCCTCGGACAGGGTGGGACTGAAGCTTTCTTT.